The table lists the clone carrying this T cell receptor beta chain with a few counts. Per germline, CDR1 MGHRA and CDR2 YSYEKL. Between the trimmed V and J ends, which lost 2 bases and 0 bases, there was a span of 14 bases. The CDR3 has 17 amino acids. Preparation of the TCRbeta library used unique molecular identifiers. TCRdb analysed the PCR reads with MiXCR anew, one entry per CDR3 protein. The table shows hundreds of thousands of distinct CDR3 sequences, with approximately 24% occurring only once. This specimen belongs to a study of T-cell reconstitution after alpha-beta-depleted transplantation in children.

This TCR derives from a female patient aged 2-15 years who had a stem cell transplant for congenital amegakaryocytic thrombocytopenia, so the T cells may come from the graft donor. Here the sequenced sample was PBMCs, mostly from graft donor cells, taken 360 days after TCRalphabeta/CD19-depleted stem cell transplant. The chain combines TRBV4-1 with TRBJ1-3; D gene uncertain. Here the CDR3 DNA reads TGCGCCAGCAGCCAACGTGTGGTGGCGTCCTCTGGAAACACCATATATTTT. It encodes CASSQRVVASSGNTIYF.